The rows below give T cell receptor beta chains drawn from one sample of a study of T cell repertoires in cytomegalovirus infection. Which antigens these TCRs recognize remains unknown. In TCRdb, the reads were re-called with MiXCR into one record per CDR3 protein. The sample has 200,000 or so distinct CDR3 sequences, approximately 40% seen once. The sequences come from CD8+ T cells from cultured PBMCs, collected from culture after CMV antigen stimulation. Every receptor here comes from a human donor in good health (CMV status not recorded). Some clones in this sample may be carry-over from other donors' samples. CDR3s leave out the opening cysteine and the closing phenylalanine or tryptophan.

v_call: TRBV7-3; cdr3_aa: ASSLRASGGLQETQY
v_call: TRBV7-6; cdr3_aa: ASLGGSGANVLT
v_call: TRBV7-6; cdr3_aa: ASSSAPLAGGSDEQF
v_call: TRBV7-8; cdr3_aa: ASSFQTYTEAF
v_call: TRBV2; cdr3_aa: ASLAGGSTGELF
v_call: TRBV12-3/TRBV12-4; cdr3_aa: ASSFGQIYEQY
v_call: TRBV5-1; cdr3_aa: ASSSTSVLNEQF
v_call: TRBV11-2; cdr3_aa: ASSFWASGGADTQY
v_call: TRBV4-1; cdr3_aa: ASSQGNVNQPQH
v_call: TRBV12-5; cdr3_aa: ASGSRDKSFYNEQF
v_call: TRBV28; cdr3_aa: ASRPDRALQETQY
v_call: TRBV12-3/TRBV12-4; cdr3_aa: ASSYLSSGNGRETQY
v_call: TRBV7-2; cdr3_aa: ASSFPDTATNEQF
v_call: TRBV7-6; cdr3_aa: ASRPGSGDIKTQF
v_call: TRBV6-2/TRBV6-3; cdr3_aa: ASSYDTETQY
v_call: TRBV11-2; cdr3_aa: ASSPEAGPYGYT
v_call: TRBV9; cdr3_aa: ASSVNSGSSYEQY
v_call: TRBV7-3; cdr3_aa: ASSHSSSASTDTQY
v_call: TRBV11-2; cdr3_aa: ASSLDLAGGVQNEQF
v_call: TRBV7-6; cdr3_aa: ASSSYAGTRRNTGELF
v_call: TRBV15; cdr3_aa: ATSPGGSAGELF
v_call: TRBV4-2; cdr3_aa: ASSQDRGGGSYEKY
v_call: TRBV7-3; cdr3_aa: ASSQITSGGQF
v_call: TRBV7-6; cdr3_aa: ASSPGQGEDNEQF
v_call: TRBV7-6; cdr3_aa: ASSDARHSSYNEQF
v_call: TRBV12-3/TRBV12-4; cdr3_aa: ASSDGLTTEAF
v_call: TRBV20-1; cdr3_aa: SAYRGGLGRGEQY
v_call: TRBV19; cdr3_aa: ASSIKGGTGPRPEAF
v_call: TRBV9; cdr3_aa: ASSPGVGEGINEQF
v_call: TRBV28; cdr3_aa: ASSPSDGGGYNEQF
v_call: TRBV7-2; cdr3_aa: ASRTEGFNEQF
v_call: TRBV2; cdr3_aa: ASSGGAGGGNQPQH
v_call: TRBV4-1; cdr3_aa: ASSQDRTVEAF
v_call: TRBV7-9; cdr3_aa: ASILHVGSGANVLT
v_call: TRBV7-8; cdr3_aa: ASSLGEGDSTNEKLF